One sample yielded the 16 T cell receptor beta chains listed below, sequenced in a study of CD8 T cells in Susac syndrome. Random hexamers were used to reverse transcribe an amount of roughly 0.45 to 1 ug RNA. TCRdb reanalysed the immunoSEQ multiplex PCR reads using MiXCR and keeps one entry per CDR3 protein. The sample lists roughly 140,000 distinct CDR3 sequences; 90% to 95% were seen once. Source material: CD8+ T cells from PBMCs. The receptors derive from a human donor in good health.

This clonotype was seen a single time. The CDR3 here is CASSLSIGRGAFF. Written as DNA, the CDR3 is TGTGCCAGCAGTTTATCGATTGGCCGTGGCGCTTTCTTT. V is TRBV27 and J is TRBJ1-1; D remains unclear. This CDR3 has 13 residues. Germline CDR1 and CDR2: MNHEY and SMNVEV (reference sequence). Between the trimmed V and J ends, which lost 0 bases and 11 bases, there was a span of 13 bases.

CDR3 sequence: CATRTSGDYNEQFF. The CDR3 DNA follows: TGTGCCACCCGGACTAGCGGAGACTACAATGAGCAGTTCTTC. V and J are TRBV24-1 and TRBJ2-1, with 10 bases lining up with TRBD2. This CDR3 has 14 residues. After removal of 9 bases from V and 3 bases from J, the junction contained 4 bases not matched to a gene. Germline assignment: CDR1 KGHDR and CDR2 SFDVKD.

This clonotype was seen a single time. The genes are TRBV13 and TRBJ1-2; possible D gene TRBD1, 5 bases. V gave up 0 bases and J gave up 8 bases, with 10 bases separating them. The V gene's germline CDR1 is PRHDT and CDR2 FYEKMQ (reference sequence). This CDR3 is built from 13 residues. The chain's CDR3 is CASSLGQGMGYTF. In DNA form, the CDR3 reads TGTGCCAGCAGCTTAGGCCAGGGTATGGGCTACACCTTC.

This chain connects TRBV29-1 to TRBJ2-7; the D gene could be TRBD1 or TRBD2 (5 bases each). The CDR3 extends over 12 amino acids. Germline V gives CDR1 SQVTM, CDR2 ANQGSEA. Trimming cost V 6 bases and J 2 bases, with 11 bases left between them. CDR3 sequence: CSVRDDPYEQYF. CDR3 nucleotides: TGCAGCGTCCGGGACGACCCCTACGAGCAGTACTTC.

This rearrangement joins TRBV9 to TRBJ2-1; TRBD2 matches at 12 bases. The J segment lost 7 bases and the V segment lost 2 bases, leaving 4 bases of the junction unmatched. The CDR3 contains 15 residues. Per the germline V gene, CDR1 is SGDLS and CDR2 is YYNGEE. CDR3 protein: CASSVTSGSGNEQFF. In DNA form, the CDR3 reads TGTGCCAGCAGCGTGACTAGCGGGAGTGGAAATGAGCAGTTCTTC.

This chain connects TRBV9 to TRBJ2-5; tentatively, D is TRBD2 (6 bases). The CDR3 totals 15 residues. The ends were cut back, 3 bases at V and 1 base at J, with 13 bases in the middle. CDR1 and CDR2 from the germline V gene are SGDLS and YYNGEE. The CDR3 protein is CASSAKVGGQETQYF. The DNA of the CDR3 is TGTGCCAGCAGCGCCAAGGTGGGAGGCCAAGAGACCCAGTACTTC.

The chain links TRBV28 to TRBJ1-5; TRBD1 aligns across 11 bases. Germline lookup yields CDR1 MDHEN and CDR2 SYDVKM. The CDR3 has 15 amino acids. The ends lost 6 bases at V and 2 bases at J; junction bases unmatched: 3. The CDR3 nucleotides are TGTGCCAGCAGGGGACAGGGGGAAGGCAATCAGCCCCAGCATTTT. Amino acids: CASRGQGEGNQPQHF.

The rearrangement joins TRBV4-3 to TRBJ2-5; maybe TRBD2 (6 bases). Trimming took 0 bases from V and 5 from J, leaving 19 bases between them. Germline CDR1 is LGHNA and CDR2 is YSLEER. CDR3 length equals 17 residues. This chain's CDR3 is CASSQEWDPRGGETQYF. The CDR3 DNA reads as TGCGCCAGCAGCCAAGAATGGGACCCGAGGGGAGGTGAGACCCAGTACTTC.

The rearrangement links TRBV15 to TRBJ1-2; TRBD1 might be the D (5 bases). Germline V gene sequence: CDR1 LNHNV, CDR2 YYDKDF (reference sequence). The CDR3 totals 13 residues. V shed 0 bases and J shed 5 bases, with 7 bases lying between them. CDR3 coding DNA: TGTGCCACCAGCAGAGAGAGGGGATATGGCTACACCTTC. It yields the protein CATSRERGYGYTF.

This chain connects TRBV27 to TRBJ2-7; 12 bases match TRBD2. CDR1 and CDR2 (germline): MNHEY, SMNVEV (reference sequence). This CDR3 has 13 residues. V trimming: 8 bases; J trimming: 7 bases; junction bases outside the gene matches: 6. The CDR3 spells CASRGLAGDEQYF. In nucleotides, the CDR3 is TGTGCCAGCCGGGGACTAGCGGGTGATGAGCAGTACTTC.

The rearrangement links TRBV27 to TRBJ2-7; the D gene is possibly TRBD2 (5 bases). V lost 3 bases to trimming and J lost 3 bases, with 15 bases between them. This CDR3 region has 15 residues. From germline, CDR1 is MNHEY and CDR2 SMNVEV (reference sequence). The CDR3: CASSLQSGTLYEQYF. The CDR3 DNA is TGTGCCAGCAGTTTGCAGTCGGGAACCCTCTACGAGCAGTACTTC.

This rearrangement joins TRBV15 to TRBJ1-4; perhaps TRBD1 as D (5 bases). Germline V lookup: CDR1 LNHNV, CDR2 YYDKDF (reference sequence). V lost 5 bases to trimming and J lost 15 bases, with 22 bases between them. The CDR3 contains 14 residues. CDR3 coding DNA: TGTGCCACCAGCTCCGACGGCGGGGACGGCTGGGTGTTTTTT. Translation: CATSSDGGDGWVFF.

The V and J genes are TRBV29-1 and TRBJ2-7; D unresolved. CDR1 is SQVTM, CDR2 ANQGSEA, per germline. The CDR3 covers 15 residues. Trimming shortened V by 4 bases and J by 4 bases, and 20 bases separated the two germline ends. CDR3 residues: CSVVIGRYDPYEQYF. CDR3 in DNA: TGCAGCGTTGTTATCGGCAGATACGACCCATACGAGCAGTACTTC.

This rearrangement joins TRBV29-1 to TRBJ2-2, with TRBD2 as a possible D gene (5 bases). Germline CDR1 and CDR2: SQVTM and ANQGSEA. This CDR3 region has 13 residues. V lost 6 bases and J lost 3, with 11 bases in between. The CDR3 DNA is TGCAGCGTGGGGAGTGCCGACACCGGGGAGCTGTTTTTT. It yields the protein CSVGSADTGELFF.

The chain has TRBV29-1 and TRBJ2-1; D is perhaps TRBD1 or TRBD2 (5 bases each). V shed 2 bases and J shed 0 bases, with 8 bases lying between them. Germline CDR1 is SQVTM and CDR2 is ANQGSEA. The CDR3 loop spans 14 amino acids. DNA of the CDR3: TGCAGCGTTGAAATGGGGGTCTCCTACAATGAGCAGTTCTTC. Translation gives CSVEMGVSYNEQFF.

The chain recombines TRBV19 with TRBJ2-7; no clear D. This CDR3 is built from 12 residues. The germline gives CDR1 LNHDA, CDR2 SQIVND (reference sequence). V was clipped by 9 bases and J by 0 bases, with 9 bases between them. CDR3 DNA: TGTGCCAGCCGTTCCGGCTCCTACGAGCAGTACTTC. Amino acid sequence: CASRSGSYEQYF.